Shown below are 8 T cell receptor beta chains from a single sample sequenced in a study of cytomegalovirus exposure and HLA in healthy donors (dated 2017 in TCRdb). Receptor amplification or capture employed the immunoSEQ multiplex PCR assay. For the multiplex PCR, a mixture combining 60 forward primers for TCR Vbeta segments and 13 reverse primers for TCR Jbeta segments was used. TCRdb provides this immuneACCESS table in a form limited to in-frame rearrangements. Some clones are lacking; in checked studies, under half of them reflect an unresolved V gene, and why the rest are absent is not known. Counted in this sample were roughly 120,000 clones; about 81% of them appeared once. The ten most abundant clones make up around 1% of the sample. Sequencing was performed on PBMCs. All receptors come from a woman aged 25 to 39 in good health and CMV-seronegative.

V gene TRBV25-1 combines with J gene TRBJ1-2; 9 bases agree with TRBD1. The trim removed 8 bases at V and 14 bases at J, leaving 12 bases unmatched. From germline, CDR1 is MGHDK and CDR2 SYGVNS. The CDR3 runs to 12 residues. The CDR3 spells CASLGQGGTNTF. In DNA, the CDR3 is TGTGCCAGCTTGGGACAGGGAGGGACTAATACCTTC.

This clone was observed once. The rearrangement links TRBV19 to TRBJ1-1; tentatively, D is TRBD1 (5 bases). CDR1 is LNHDA and CDR2 is SQIVND in the germline V gene (reference sequence). Trimming removed 7 bases at V and 12 bases at J, with 18 bases between. The CDR3 loop spans 12 amino acids. The CDR3 region has the DNA TGTGCCAGTACCCTGACGCGGGGGAGGACTTTCTTT. Its translation: CASTLTRGRTFF.

The chain is built from TRBV4-2 and TRBJ2-7; no reliable D call. Germline V CDR1 and CDR2: LGHNA, YNFKEQ. The CDR3 covers 16 residues. V was pared by 4 bases and J by 0 bases, with 16 bases between. The CDR3 loop is CASSPSLRGYSYEQYF. For the CDR3, the DNA is TGTGCCAGCAGCCCCTCTTTGCGCGGTTACTCCTACGAGCAGTACTTC.

This clone was seen a single time. The rearrangement uses TRBV9 and TRBJ2-3, with D possibly TRBD2 on 6 matching bases. Trimming stripped 3 bases from V and 4 bases from J, with 12 bases between. Germline V gene sequence: CDR1 SGDLS, CDR2 YYNGEE. This CDR3 is built from 14 residues. The CDR3 is CASSESGWADTQYF. For the CDR3, the DNA is TGTGCCAGCAGCGAAAGCGGGTGGGCAGATACGCAGTATTTT.

The J gene is TRBJ2-7, the V gene TRBV5-1, with D tentatively TRBD2 (6 bases). Germline V gives CDR1 SGHRS, CDR2 YFSETQ. The CDR3 has 13 residues. V was pared by 5 bases and J by 7 bases, with 16 bases between. This CDR3 is CASRPEGAGEQYF. The CDR3 bases are TGCGCCAGCAGACCAGAAGGGGCGGGGGAGCAGTACTTC.

The J gene is TRBJ2-5, the V gene TRBV5-1; D might be TRBD2 (5 bases). Matching the DNA end better, TRBJ2-7 makes the J call doubtful. Germline V lookup: CDR1 SGHRS, CDR2 YFSETQ. The CDR3 has 14 residues. The CDR3 DNA reads as TGCGCCAGCAGCATCTGGACTCAAAACTACGAGCAGTACTTC. It specifies CASSIWTQNYEQYF.

This chain joins TRBV7-2 and TRBJ2-3; perhaps TRBD2 as D (6 bases). The V gene's germline CDR1 is SGHTA and CDR2 FQGNSA. The CDR3 contains 14 residues. Trimming stripped 1 base from V and 2 bases from J, with 7 bases between. In nucleotides, the CDR3 is TGTGCCAGCAGCTTAGGACTAGACACAGATACGCAGTATTTT. It translates to CASSLGLDTDTQYF.

The count of this clone is one. CDR3 loop: CASSLVAGGHEQFF. CDR3 coding DNA: TGCGCCAGCAGCTTGGTAGCAGGGGGCCATGAGCAGTTCTTC. J is TRBJ2-1 and V is TRBV5-1, with 8 bases fitting TRBD1. Germline loops: CDR1 SGHRS, CDR2 YFSETQ. V lost 0 bases, J lost 8 bases, and 4 bases stayed unmatched. The length of the CDR3 is 14 residues.